This T cell receptor beta chain was identified in a study of cytomegalovirus exposure and HLA in healthy donors. PCR primers comprised 60 Vbeta and 13 Jbeta primers. Produced via immunoSEQ multiplex PCR; TCRdb's table is partial and in-frame only. Among fewer than 110,000 clones, roughly 80% were seen once, and the ten largest hold under 4.5%. The germline gives CDR1 SGHDT, CDR2 YYEEEE. V trimming: 1 base; J trimming: 0 bases; junction bases outside the gene matches: 3. There are 16 residues in the CDR3. The sequence was obtained from a man aged 50-59 years in good health and CMV-seropositive. This rearrangement joins TRBV5-6 to TRBJ2-2; 7 nucleotides line up with TRBD1. Input material: PBMCs. CDR3 bases: TGTGCCAGCAGCTTGCCGGGGACAGCGAACACCGGGGAGCTGTTTTTT. Its protein is CASSLPGTANTGELFF.